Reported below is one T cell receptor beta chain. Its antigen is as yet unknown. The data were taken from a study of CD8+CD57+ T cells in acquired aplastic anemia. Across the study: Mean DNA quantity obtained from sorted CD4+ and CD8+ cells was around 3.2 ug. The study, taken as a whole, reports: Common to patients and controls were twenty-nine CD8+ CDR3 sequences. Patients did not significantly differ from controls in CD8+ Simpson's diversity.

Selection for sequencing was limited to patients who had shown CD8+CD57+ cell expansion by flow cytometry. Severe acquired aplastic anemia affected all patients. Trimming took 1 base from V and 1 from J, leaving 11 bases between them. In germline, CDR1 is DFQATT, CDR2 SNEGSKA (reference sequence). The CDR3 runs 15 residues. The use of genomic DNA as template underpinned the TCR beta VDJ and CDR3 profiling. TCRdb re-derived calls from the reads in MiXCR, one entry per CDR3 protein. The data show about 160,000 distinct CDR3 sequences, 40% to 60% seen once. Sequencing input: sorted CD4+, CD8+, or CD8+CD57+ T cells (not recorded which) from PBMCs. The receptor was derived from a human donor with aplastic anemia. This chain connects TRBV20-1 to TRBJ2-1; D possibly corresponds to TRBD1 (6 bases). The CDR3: CSARVRGLSYNEQFF. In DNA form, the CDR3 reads TGCAGTGCTAGAGTCAGGGGCCTATCCTACAATGAGCAGTTCTTC.